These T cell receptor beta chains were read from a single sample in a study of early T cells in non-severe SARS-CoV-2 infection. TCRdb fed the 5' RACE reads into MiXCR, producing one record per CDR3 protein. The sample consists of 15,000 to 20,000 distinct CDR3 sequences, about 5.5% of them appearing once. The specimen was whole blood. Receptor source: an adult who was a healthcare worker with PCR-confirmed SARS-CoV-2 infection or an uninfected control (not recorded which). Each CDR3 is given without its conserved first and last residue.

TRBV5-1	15	ASSLVFRETVEDTQY
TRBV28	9	ASSLKYEQY
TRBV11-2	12	ASSLTSVTDTQY
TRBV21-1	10	ASSPNRDEQF
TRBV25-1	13	ASSSDLGLYNEQF
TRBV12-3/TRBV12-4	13	ASSFGSGSPHEQF
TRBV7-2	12	ASSAPTPNYGYT
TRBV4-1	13	ASSQGLAGNNEQF
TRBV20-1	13	SAKGQRDTAYEQY
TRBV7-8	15	ASSLLAGGPPAGELF
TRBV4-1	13	ASSPGLAAAYEQY
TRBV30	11	AWTRGTTDTQY
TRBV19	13	ASPTEGSGANVLT
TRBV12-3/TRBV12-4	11	ASRTGTEETQY
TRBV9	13	ASSVGGLAGNEQY
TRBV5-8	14	ASSLGDRVINQPQH
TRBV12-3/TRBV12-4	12	ASSLRVPQETQY
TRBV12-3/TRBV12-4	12	ASSFLLGNNEQF
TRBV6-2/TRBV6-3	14	ASSQLAGGQLDTQY
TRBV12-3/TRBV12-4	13	ASSLNEGVPGELF
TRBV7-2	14	ASSPLGGGGGYGYT
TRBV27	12	ASSSAEGDYEQY
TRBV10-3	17	ATERTVSGRPSSTDTQY